The clone carrying this T cell receptor (beta chain) was seen more than once but under ten times. Its antigen is not known. The method was immunoSEQ multiplex PCR; TCRdb's version includes in-frame clones alone and lacks a portion of them. The top ten hold around 1.5% of the sample, which has roughly 140,000 clones, 85% to 95% seen once. This CDR3 region has 16 residues. Trimming at V came to 1 base and at J to 9 bases, leaving 11 bases not matched to a gene. Germline CDR1 reads LNHNV; CDR2 reads YYDKDF (reference sequence). The data were obtained in a study of T cell responses to AZD1222 COVID-19 vaccine. Study-wide results and limits: Distributed over spike, vaccine-associated CD4 TCRs predominated at 160-218 and 743-854.

The source material was peripheral blood, sampled 28 days after the second AZD1222 dose. The receptor's source is an adult who received the AZD1222 COVID-19 vaccine. The chain recombines TRBV15 with TRBJ2-1, with 8 bases matching TRBD2. CDR3: CATSRGSGSRNGEQFF. CDR3 DNA: TGTGCCACCAGCAGAGGCAGCGGGAGTAGAAATGGTGAGCAGTTCTTC.